This T cell receptor (beta chain) was recorded in a study of cytotoxic CD8 clonotypes in ibrutinib-treated CLL. Study background: Overall, about 25 responses were partial and 2 complete; following median roughly six years, roughly 15 patients stayed remitted and about twelve progressed.

Regarding this clone: Its antigen is still unknown.

Study results and caveats: Treatment saw public clonotypes, which were uncommon, either contract or stay stable.

Generated by immunoSEQ multiplex PCR, the TCRdb table keeps only in-frame clones and is missing some. The sample lists 150,000 to 250,000 clones, over 60% occurring once. This TCR was recovered from a human donor with chronic lymphocytic leukemia. The specimen comprised PBMCs, sampled after 24 months of ibrutinib treatment.

CDR3 DNA: TGTGCCAGCAGCTTAATCGCCAGCAACAATCAGCCCCAGCATTTT. Protein sequence: CASSLIASNNQPQHF. This sequence joins TRBV7-2 and TRBJ1-5; no reliable D call. Trimming shortened V by 2 bases and J by 3 bases, and 11 bases separated the two germline ends. Looked up from germline, CDR1 is SGHTA and CDR2 is FQGNSA. This CDR3 is 15 amino acids long. Drawing the rest from reference TRBV7-2 and TRBJ1-5, the complete variable domain is GAGVSQSPSNKVTEKGKDVELRCDPISGHTALYWYRQSLGQGLEFLIYFQGNSAPDKSGLPSDRFSAERTGGSVSTLTIQRTQQEDSAVYLCASSLIASNNQPQHFGDGTRLSIL.